These T cell receptor beta chains were read from a single sample in a study of blood T cell repertoires in COVID-19. TCRdb's table, derived via immunoSEQ multiplex PCR, lists solely in-frame clones and lacks some. This table holds about 97,000 clones, around 87% found once. Sequencing was carried out using peripheral blood. Source of these receptors: a human donor in a cohort sampled during active COVID-19. Both conserved end residues are part of each CDR3. The order of the fields is D gene, clone size, J gene, V gene, CDR3 protein, CDR3 DNA. A D gene is named only where the DNA matches it firmly. Only part of the rows carry a size: once, few, many, or a class if the clone is expanded.

TRBD2	NA	TRBJ2-7	TRBV6-5	CASYVSGSQGEQYF	TGTGCCAGCTATGTTAGCGGGTCGCAGGGCGAGCAGTACTTC
TRBD1	few	TRBJ2-2	TRBV5-1	CASSAETGATNTGELFF	TGCGCCAGCAGCGCCGAAACAGGGGCCACGAACACCGGGGAGCTGTTTTTT
TRBD1	once	TRBJ2-1	TRBV6-1	CASSEAQIVRGYEQFF	TGTGCCAGCAGTGAAGCGCAGATCGTCAGGGGGTATGAGCAGTTCTTC
TRBD1	NA	TRBJ2-2	TRBV7-2	CASSLVGTGNVGELFF	TGTGCCAGCAGCTTAGTTGGGACAGGGAACGTCGGGGAGCTGTTTTTT
NA	NA	TRBJ1-1	TRBV20-1	CSASQGTEAFF	TGCAGTGCTAGTCAGGGTACAGAAGCTTTCTTT
TRBD2	NA	TRBJ2-3	TRBV2	CASSEFRASGSGLDTQYF	TGTGCCAGCAGTGAGTTCCGGGCTAGCGGGAGCGGTTTAGATACGCAGTATTTT
NA	NA	TRBJ1-1	TRBV19	CATKYTPNTEAFF	TGTGCCACTAAATATACTCCGAACACTGAAGCTTTCTTT
TRBD1	NA	TRBJ2-5	TRBV12-5	CASGLPGGETQYF	TGTGCTAGTGGTTTGCCAGGGGGAGAGACCCAGTACTTC
TRBD2	once	TRBJ2-6	TRBV6-2/TRBV6-3	CASSYGIGLAGPETGANVLTF	TGTGCCAGCAGTTATGGAATTGGACTAGCGGGCCCGGAGACCGGGGCCAACGTCCTGACTTTC
TRBD1	NA	TRBJ1-4	TRBV9	CASKRGQGNEKLFF	TGTGCCAGCAAACGGGGACAGGGGAATGAAAAACTGTTTTTT
TRBD1	NA	TRBJ1-4	TRBV28	CASSSGQVNEKLFF	TGTGCCAGCAGTTCGGGACAGGTTAATGAAAAACTGTTTTTT
TRBD2	NA	TRBJ2-7	TRBV14	CASTAAGVDEQYF	TGTGCCAGCACCGCGGCGGGAGTGGACGAGCAGTACTTC
NA	NA	TRBJ1-3	TRBV29-1	CSVGSGSTGNTIYF	TGCAGCGTTGGGTCCGGGTCGACTGGAAACACCATATATTTT
NA	NA	TRBJ2-1	TRBV3-1/TRBV3-2	CASSETPGGTQEQFF	TGTGCCAGCAGCGAAACCCCGGGCGGGACGCAGGAGCAGTTCTTC
TRBD2	NA	TRBJ2-7	TRBV5-4	CASSSLAGVAEQYF	TGTGCCAGCAGCTCACTAGCGGGAGTCGCCGAGCAGTACTTC
NA	NA	TRBJ1-2	TRBV6-5	CASSYSSINYGYTF	TGTGCCAGCAGTTACTCGTCTATAAACTATGGCTACACCTTC
NA	NA	TRBJ2-7	TRBV7-8	CASSLALTGRPPYEQYF	TGTGCCAGCAGCTTAGCTCTGACAGGACGCCCGCCCTACGAGCAGTACTTC
NA	NA	TRBJ2-2	TRBV10-2	CASSNGELFF	TGCGCCAGCTCAAACGGGGAGCTGTTTTTT
TRBD1	NA	TRBJ2-5	TRBV9	CASSVAGQGTETQYF	TGTGCCAGCAGCGTAGCCGGACAGGGTACAGAGACCCAGTACTTC
TRBD2	NA	TRBJ2-1	TRBV5-1	CASKAGGVRSYNEQFF	TGCGCCAGCAAAGCGGGAGGTGTCCGCTCCTACAATGAGCAGTTCTTC
NA	NA	TRBJ2-5	TRBV3-1/TRBV3-2	CASSQFKETQYF	TGTGCCAGCAGCCAATTCAAAGAGACCCAGTACTTC
TRBD1	NA	TRBJ2-7	TRBV4-1	CASSQVRDRDYEQYF	TGCGCCAGCAGCCAAGTAAGGGACAGGGACTACGAGCAGTACTTC
NA	NA	TRBJ1-4	TRBV5-4	CASSKDAGGTNEKLFF	TGTGCCAGCAGCAAGGATGCGGGGGGCACTAATGAAAAACTGTTTTTT
TRBD1	NA	TRBJ2-1	TRBV9	CASSGTGSYNEQFF	TGTGCCAGCTCCGGGACAGGGTCGTACAATGAGCAGTTCTTC
TRBD2	NA	TRBJ2-1	TRBV28	CASSFPAGGANEQFF	TGTGCCAGCAGTTTTCCCGCGGGAGGCGCCAATGAGCAGTTCTTC
NA	NA	TRBJ2-7	TRBV2	CASRKSTGSYEQYF	TGTGCCAGCAGGAAGAGTACAGGTTCCTACGAGCAGTACTTC
NA	NA	TRBJ2-3	TRBV27	CASSLLREIADTQYF	TGTGCCAGCAGTTTGTTACGTGAAATAGCAGATACGCAGTATTTT
TRBD1	NA	TRBJ2-2	TRBV2	CASNKDRGNTGELFF	TGTGCCAGCAACAAAGACAGGGGGAACACCGGGGAGCTGTTTTTT
TRBD1	NA	TRBJ1-2	TRBV5-8	CASSSDRVDGYTF	TGTGCCAGCAGCTCCGACAGGGTAGATGGCTACACCTTC
NA	NA	TRBJ2-7	TRBV11-1	CASSLGQTYEQYF	TGTGCCAGCAGCTTAGGGCAGACCTACGAGCAGTACTTC
NA	NA	TRBJ1-2	TRBV21-1	CASSLGDRDYGYTF	TGTGCCAGCAGCCTAGGGGACAGGGATTATGGCTACACCTTC
NA	NA	TRBJ2-3	TRBV6-5	CASSIRGVSTDTQYF	TGTGCCAGCAGCATCAGGGGGGTTAGCACAGATACGCAGTATTTT
TRBD1	NA	TRBJ2-4	TRBV19	CATLEGGAAKNIQYF	TGTGCCACCCTCGAAGGGGGCGCGGCCAAAAACATTCAGTACTTC
TRBD1	NA	TRBJ2-2	TRBV5-1	CASSWDRPHTGELFF	TGCGCCAGCAGCTGGGACAGGCCCCACACCGGGGAGCTGTTTTTT
NA	few	TRBJ1-1	TRBV10-3	CAISESTGNTEAFF	TGTGCCATCAGTGAGTCGACGGGAAACACTGAAGCTTTCTTT
TRBD1	NA	TRBJ1-5	TRBV19	CATRRDRTYQPQHF	TGTGCCACGCGTCGGGACAGGACATATCAACCCCAGCATTTT
TRBD1	NA	TRBJ1-1	TRBV5-5	CASSLGQGVGMTEAFF	TGTGCCAGCAGCTTAGGACAGGGCGTAGGTATGACTGAAGCTTTCTTT
TRBD1	NA	TRBJ2-1	TRBV15	CATSRITIDRVRYNEQFF	TGTGCCACCAGCAGAATTACTATAGACAGGGTCAGGTACAATGAGCAGTTCTTC
TRBD2	NA	TRBJ2-7	TRBV28	CASGGLAGSYEQYF	TGTGCCAGCGGAGGACTAGCGGGATCCTACGAGCAGTACTTC
NA	NA	TRBJ2-7	TRBV7-8	CASSLGGTLSYEQYF	TGTGCCAGCAGCTTAGGAGGAACTCTATCCTACGAGCAGTACTTC
TRBD2	NA	TRBJ2-2	TRBV5-1	CASDPRTSGSAGELFF	TGCGCCAGCGACCCTAGGACTAGCGGGAGTGCCGGGGAGCTGTTTTTT
NA	NA	TRBJ1-6	TRBV4-1	CASSQDSNRVGSPLHF	TGCGCCAGCAGCCAAGATAGCAACAGGGTGGGTTCACCCCTCCACTTT
NA	NA	TRBJ1-2	TRBV7-9	CASSPIAGFGYTF	TGTGCCAGCAGCCCTATAGCAGGGTTTGGCTACACCTTC
TRBD2	NA	TRBJ2-7	TRBV6-4	CASLRSPGLAGEIPGEQYF	TGTGCCAGCCTGAGGTCGCCGGGACTAGCGGGAGAAATACCGGGGGAGCAGTACTTC
NA	once	TRBJ1-5	TRBV30	CAWRQGFNQPQHF	TGTGCCTGGAGGCAGGGATTCAATCAGCCCCAGCATTTT
NA	NA	TRBJ1-2	TRBV11-2	CASSFQPGFTKNTNGYTF	TGTGCCAGCAGCTTCCAACCGGGGTTTACTAAGAATACTAATGGCTACACCTTC
NA	NA	TRBJ2-7	TRBV6-1	CASSDRQEVTYEQYF	TGTGCCAGCAGTGACCGCCAGGAGGTAACCTACGAGCAGTACTTC
NA	NA	TRBJ1-5	TRBV19	CASSRDSGSPQHF	TGTGCCAGTAGTAGGGATTCAGGGTCGCCCCAGCATTTT
NA	once	TRBJ2-3	TRBV5-1	CASSLVAALTDTQYF	TGCGCCAGCAGCCTGGTCGCGGCCCTCACAGATACGCAGTATTTT
TRBD1	NA	TRBJ2-7	TRBV18	CASTRGTEISYEQYF	TGTGCCAGCACCCGAGGGACAGAGATTTCCTACGAGCAGTACTTC
NA	NA	TRBJ2-3	TRBV7-8	CASSFPSADTQYF	TGTGCCAGCAGCTTCCCCTCCGCGGATACGCAGTATTTT
TRBD2	few	TRBJ2-7	TRBV5-1	CASSYRRREGVYEQYF	TGCGCCAGCAGCTACCGACGGCGGGAGGGGGTCTACGAGCAGTACTTC